Following are 21 T cell receptor beta chains from one sample sequenced in a study of T cell repertoires in cytomegalovirus infection. TCRdb reanalysed the reads using MiXCR and keeps one entry per CDR3 protein. The profile shows 200,000 to 300,000 distinct CDR3 sequences, roughly 15% of them singletons. Sequenced sample: PBMCs. The receptor source for this set is a human donor in good health (CMV status not recorded). Some clones in this sample may be carry-over from other donors' samples.

The gene calls are TRBV7-8 and TRBJ2-7, with D maybe TRBD1 (6 bases). Trimming left V 7 bases short and J 3 bases short, with 13 bases between. The germline V gene has CDR1 SGHVS and CDR2 FQNEAQ. The CDR3 runs to 13 residues. The CDR3 bases are TGTGCCAGCAATAACAGGGTTGGCTACGAGCAGTACTTC. It yields the protein CASNNRVGYEQYF.

The chain is built from TRBV18 and TRBJ2-3; 11 nucleotides line up with TRBD2. V lost 3 bases to trimming and J lost 0 bases; unmatched junction nucleotides: 5. Germline V gene data show CDR1 as KGHSH and CDR2 as LQKENI. The CDR3 runs to 17 residues. This CDR3 reads CASSPSSGRTSTDTQYF. In nucleotides, the CDR3 is TGTGCCAGCTCACCGTCTAGCGGGAGGACTAGCACAGATACGCAGTATTTT. Full variable domain (outside the CDR3, taken from reference TRBV18 and TRBJ2-3): NAGVMQNPRHLVRRRGQEARLRCSPMKGHSHVYWYRQLPEEGLKFMVYLQKENIIDESGMPKERFSAEFPKEGPSILRIQQVVRGDSAAYFCASSPSSGRTSTDTQYFGPGTRLTVL.

This clonotype was found a few times. The chain is built from TRBV6-1 and TRBJ2-7; 12 bases fit TRBD2. The V and J ends lost 4 bases and 1 base, in that order; junction bases with no gene match: 2. The CDR3 has 15 residues. CDR1 MNHNS and CDR2 SASEGT come from the germline V gene. The CDR3 nucleotides read TGTGCCAGCAGTGCTGGACTAGCGGGGTCCTACGAGCAGTACTTC. Protein: CASSAGLAGSYEQYF.

This clonotype has just a few counts. The junction departs from germline at one end; a sequencing error may be responsible. The chain carries TRBV10-3 and TRBJ2-4, with TRBD1 identical over 7 bases. This CDR3 is 14 amino acids long. Per the germline V gene, CDR1 is ENHRY and CDR2 is SYGVKD. The CDR3 loop is CAISEVRGNDIQYF. The CDR3, as DNA: TGTGCCATCAGTGAGGTCAGGGGGAATGACATTCAGTACTTT.

This clonotype appeared a few times. The V and J genes are TRBV6-2 or TRBV6-3 and TRBJ1-4, with D possibly being TRBD1 (5 bases). The V and J ends lost 5 bases and 6 bases respectively, with 13 bases between them. From germline, CDR1 is MNHEY and CDR2 SVGEGT. CDR3 size: 14 residues. CDR3 in DNA: TGTGCCAGCAGTCTACAGGAGACCTATGAAAAACTGTTTTTT. Translated, it gives CASSLQETYEKLFF.

This clonotype came up a few times. V is TRBV4-2 and J is TRBJ2-1; 12 bases fit TRBD2. The J segment lost 5 bases and the V segment lost 1 base, leaving 0 bases of the junction unmatched. This CDR3 region has 15 residues. The germline V gene encodes CDR1 LGHNA and CDR2 YNFKEQ. The CDR3 sequence is CASSQASGRDNEQFF. CDR3 coding DNA: TGTGCCAGCAGCCAAGCTAGCGGGAGGGACAATGAGCAGTTCTTC.

The chain's CDR3 is CASSLGGPNPHF. In DNA, the CDR3 is TGTGCCAGCAGTCTGGGGGGCCCCAATCCGCATTTT. The V and J genes are TRBV12-3 or TRBV12-4 and TRBJ1-5; D is perhaps TRBD1 (6 bases). CDR3 length equals 12 residues. The V gene lost 5 bases and the J gene lost 15 bases, with 17 bases spanning the gap.

The chain is built from TRBV15 and TRBJ1-2; D not resolved. The germline gives CDR1 LNHNV, CDR2 YYDKDF (reference sequence). Trimming pared 0 bases from V and 5 bases from J, leaving 7 bases between. The CDR3 has 13 residues. The CDR3 DNA sequence: TGTGCCACCAGCAGAGACAGGATATATGGCTACACCTTC. Its translation is CATSRDRIYGYTF.

This clonotype has a handful of counts. The chain uses TRBV6-2 or TRBV6-3 and TRBJ2-6; D may be TRBD1 or TRBD2 (5 bases each). V lost 5 bases and J lost 0, with 17 bases in between. Germline values: CDR1 MNHEY, CDR2 SVGEGT. The CDR3 extends over 18 amino acids. The CDR3 loop reads CASSPSGTGISGANVLTF. DNA of the CDR3: TGTGCCAGCAGTCCATCCGGGACGGGCATCTCTGGGGCCAACGTCCTGACTTTC.

This clonotype was counted many times. This chain links TRBV7-2 with TRBJ2-3, with a tentative D call TRBD2 (5 bases). Trimming shortened V by 5 bases and J by 3 bases, and 18 bases separated the two germline ends. The CDR3 has 16 residues. Germline V gene lookup returns CDR1 SGHTA and CDR2 FQGNSA. The CDR3 is CASSLAGLPTTDTQYF. The CDR3 DNA reads TGTGCCAGCAGCCTGGCCGGACTCCCGACGACAGATACGCAGTATTTT.

The CDR3 protein is CASSLDGWDRVAKNIQYF. As DNA, the CDR3 is TGTGCCAGCAGCTTGGACGGCTGGGACAGGGTCGCCAAAAACATTCAGTACTTC. The chain has TRBV5-8 and TRBJ2-4, with 9 bases that match TRBD1. The V and J ends lost 0 bases and 1 base, in that order; junction bases with no gene match: 8. Germline-derived CDR1 and CDR2 are SGHTS and YDEGEE. CDR3 length: 18 amino acids.

This clonotype was observed many times. V usage is TRBV6-2 or TRBV6-3 and J usage is TRBJ2-7; 9 nucleotides align to TRBD2. V was pared by 6 bases and J by 5 bases, with 11 bases of the junction left unmatched. CDR1 is MNHEY and CDR2 is SVGEGT in the germline V gene. This CDR3 comprises 15 residues. CDR3 amino acids: CASRRSSGRMNEQYF. The CDR3 DNA sequence: TGTGCCAGCAGGCGAAGTAGCGGGAGAATGAACGAGCAGTACTTC.

This clonotype came up many times. The rearrangement links TRBV4-2 to TRBJ1-1, with D unclear. The V gene's germline CDR1 is LGHNA and CDR2 YNFKEQ. The CDR3 sequence is 13 residues long. Trimming cost V 4 bases and J 3 bases, with 9 bases left between them. Written as DNA, the CDR3 is TGTGCCAGCAGCCGCGCCGGATACACTGAAGCTTTCTTT. This translates into CASSRAGYTEAFF.

This clonotype was recorded at least ten times. The gene calls are TRBV6-1 and TRBJ1-6; 9 bases align to TRBD1. Per germline, CDR1 MNHNS and CDR2 SASEGT. Trimming removed 6 bases from V and 9 bases from J; junction bases left unmatched: 6. The CDR3 totals 14 residues. The CDR3 here is CASRPGQGFSPLHF. DNA for the CDR3: TGTGCCAGCAGACCGGGACAGGGTTTTTCACCCCTCCACTTT.

V usage is TRBV20-1 and J usage is TRBJ2-1, with D unclear. Germline V gene data show CDR1 as DFQATT and CDR2 as SNEGSKA (reference sequence). V lost 3 bases, J lost 3 bases, and 18 bases lay in between. The CDR3 length is 16 residues. As DNA, the CDR3 is TGCAGTGCTAGTACTCGGGCCCTTGGGTACTACAATGAGCAGTTCTTC. Amino acids: CSASTRALGYYNEQFF.

This clonotype came up once. V and J are TRBV9 and TRBJ2-3; tentative D call: TRBD1 (6 bases). The germline V and J ends were trimmed by 4 bases and 6 bases, with 15 bases remaining between them. This CDR3 comprises 14 residues. CDR1 SGDLS and CDR2 YYNGEE come from the germline V gene. The CDR3 coding sequence is TGTGCCAGCAGCACTACGACAGGTCGTGATACGCAGTATTTT. Translation gives CASSTTTGRDTQYF. The full variable domain, rest sourced from reference TRBV9 and TRBJ2-3, is DSGVTQTPKHLITATGQRVTLRCSPRSGDLSVYWYQQSLDQGLQFLIQYYNGEERAKGNILERFSAQQFPDLHSELNLSSLELGDSALYFCASSTTTGRDTQYFGPGTRLTVL.

The chain carries TRBV27 and TRBJ1-2; tentative D call: TRBD1 (5 bases). The CDR3 totals 13 residues. V was cut by 1 base and J by 8 bases, with 11 bases left in between. Germline-derived CDR1 and CDR2 are MNHEY and SMNVEV (reference sequence). CDR3 DNA sequence: TGTGCCAGCAGTTTATTTTCCGGGGACGGCTACACCTTC. This codes for CASSLFSGDGYTF.

The chain combines TRBV2 with TRBJ2-7, with 14 bases lining up with TRBD2. In germline, CDR1 is SNHLY, CDR2 FYNNEI. V lost 4 bases to trimming and J lost 0 bases; unmatched junction nucleotides: 5. This CDR3 is 17 amino acids long. DNA of the CDR3: TGTGCCAGCAGTGTGGCAGGACTAGCGGGGGGCTCCTACGAGCAGTACTTC. Amino acids: CASSVAGLAGGSYEQYF.

This clonotype was observed many times. This sequence joins TRBV20-1 and TRBJ1-1, with D possibly being TRBD1 (5 bases). The V gene's germline CDR1 is DFQATT and CDR2 SNEGSKA (reference sequence). The CDR3 totals 14 residues. V was trimmed by 5 bases and J by 5 bases, leaving 18 bases between them. This CDR3 reads CSAPQGGAGTEAFF. The CDR3 bases are TGCAGTGCTCCCCAGGGAGGGGCGGGGACTGAAGCTTTCTTT.

With respect to this clonotype: Likely a read error: the CDR3 ends without its conserved phenylalanine or tryptophan. The chain is built from TRBV7-2 and TRBJ2-3, with TRBD2 matching 7 bases. CDR3 length: 11 residues. Germline CDR1 and CDR2: SGHTA and FQGNSA. Trimming cost V 6 bases and J 7 bases; bases outside gene matches: 1. The CDR3 loop reads CASRGGNTQYL. CDR3 sequence (DNA): TGTGCCAGCAGGGGGGGGAATACGCAGTATCTT.

This clonotype appeared many times. The V call is TRBV7-9, the J call TRBJ2-7, with D possibly matching TRBD2 (5 bases). CDR1 is SEHNR and CDR2 is FQNEAQ in the germline V gene (reference sequence). The CDR3 contains 13 residues. Trimming shortened V by 7 bases and J by 4 bases, and 14 bases separated the two germline ends. DNA of the CDR3: TGTGCCAGCACGTCGCGGGCCTCTTACGAGCAGTACTTC. Its protein product is CASTSRASYEQYF.